These T cell receptor beta chains were read from a single sample in a study of shared clonotypes between healthy human individuals. Assay used: immunoSEQ multiplex PCR; TCRdb lists only in-frame clones, some missing. Of about 2 million clones in the sample, about 95% were seen once. The sequenced material came from naive CD8+ T cells sorted from blood. These receptor sequences come from a man aged 18 to 29 in good health. The CDR3 runs from the conserved cysteine through the conserved F or W. D genes are given only for firm matches. The size field is filled for only some rows; it gives once, few, many or a size class.

J gene: TRBJ2-1; D gene: -; clone size: -; V gene: TRBV2; CDR3 protein: CASNEAKLYNEQFF; CDR3 DNA: TGTGCCAGCAATGAGGCAAAGCTGTACAATGAGCAGTTCTTC
J gene: TRBJ2-7; D gene: TRBD2; clone size: -; V gene: TRBV9; CDR3 protein: CASSGLAGDAYEQYF; CDR3 DNA: TGTGCCAGCAGCGGACTAGCGGGAGATGCCTACGAGCAGTACTTC
J gene: TRBJ2-7; D gene: -; clone size: -; V gene: TRBV11-2; CDR3 protein: CASSPGFRDEQYF; CDR3 DNA: TGTGCCAGCAGCCCGGGCTTTCGCGACGAGCAGTACTTC
J gene: TRBJ2-7; D gene: -; clone size: -; V gene: TRBV5-5; CDR3 protein: CASSFGIEQYF; CDR3 DNA: TGTGCCAGCAGCTTTGGAATCGAGCAGTACTTC
J gene: TRBJ2-5; D gene: TRBD2; clone size: once; V gene: TRBV7-2; CDR3 protein: CASSLTSARTQYF; CDR3 DNA: TGTGCCAGCAGCTTAACTAGCGCGAGGACCCAGTACTTC
J gene: TRBJ2-7; D gene: -; clone size: -; V gene: TRBV28; CDR3 protein: CASSPTLQGSYEQYF; CDR3 DNA: TGTGCCAGCAGCCCGACCTTACAGGGTTCCTACGAGCAGTACTTC
J gene: TRBJ2-7; D gene: -; clone size: once; V gene: TRBV9; CDR3 protein: CASSVAGGEYEQYF; CDR3 DNA: TGTGCCAGCAGCGTAGCTGGAGGAGAGTACGAGCAGTACTTC
J gene: TRBJ1-6; D gene: -; clone size: -; V gene: TRBV30; CDR3 protein: CAWSSGTRNSPLHF; CDR3 DNA: TGTGCCTGGAGCTCGGGCACGCGGAATTCACCCCTCCACTTT
J gene: TRBJ2-3; D gene: -; clone size: -; V gene: TRBV18; CDR3 protein: CASSPLALEDTQYF; CDR3 DNA: TGTGCCAGCTCACCGCTTGCCCTAGAAGATACGCAGTATTTT
J gene: TRBJ2-7; D gene: -; clone size: -; V gene: TRBV28; CDR3 protein: CASSPLVNMMGEQYF; CDR3 DNA: TGTGCCAGCAGTCCCTTAGTGAACATGATGGGGGAGCAGTACTTC
J gene: TRBJ2-1; D gene: -; clone size: -; V gene: TRBV2; CDR3 protein: CASRWDRGKFF; CDR3 DNA: TGTGCCAGCAGGTGGGACCGTGGGAAGTTCTTC
J gene: TRBJ2-5; D gene: -; clone size: -; V gene: TRBV7-9; CDR3 protein: CASSPQYEETQYF; CDR3 DNA: TGTGCCAGCAGTCCGCAGTACGAAGAGACCCAGTACTTC
J gene: TRBJ2-1; D gene: -; clone size: -; V gene: TRBV28; CDR3 protein: CASSLAGDSERQFF; CDR3 DNA: TGTGCCAGCAGTTTAGCGGGGGACAGCGAACGGCAGTTCTTC
J gene: TRBJ1-4; D gene: -; clone size: -; V gene: TRBV5-6; CDR3 protein: CASSLATDLATNEKLFF; CDR3 DNA: TGTGCCAGCAGCTTGGCTACGGACCTTGCAACTAATGAAAAACTGTTTTTT
J gene: TRBJ2-1; D gene: -; clone size: once; V gene: TRBV27; CDR3 protein: CASSGLGDEQFF; CDR3 DNA: TGTGCCAGCAGTGGTTTAGGGGATGAGCAGTTCTTC
J gene: TRBJ2-4; D gene: -; clone size: -; V gene: TRBV30; CDR3 protein: CAWSMGANIQYF; CDR3 DNA: TGTGCCTGGAGCATGGGGGCCAACATTCAGTACTTC
J gene: TRBJ2-7; D gene: -; clone size: -; V gene: TRBV7-2; CDR3 protein: CASSLDGPFSGDYEQYF; CDR3 DNA: TGTGCCAGCAGCTTAGACGGCCCCTTCTCGGGGGACTACGAGCAGTACTTC
J gene: TRBJ2-1; D gene: TRBD2; clone size: -; V gene: TRBV4-1; CDR3 protein: CASSQFGTSGRASGEQFF; CDR3 DNA: TGCGCCAGCAGCCAATTCGGGACTAGCGGGAGGGCCAGTGGTGAGCAGTTCTTC
J gene: TRBJ2-7; D gene: -; clone size: -; V gene: TRBV9; CDR3 protein: CASSPSSGVSAYEQYF; CDR3 DNA: TGTGCCAGCAGCCCCTCATCCGGGGTCAGCGCCTACGAGCAGTACTTC
J gene: TRBJ2-1; D gene: -; clone size: -; V gene: TRBV30; CDR3 protein: CAWSPQGFKQFF; CDR3 DNA: TGTGCCTGGAGTCCCCAGGGGTTTAAGCAGTTCTTC
J gene: TRBJ2-1; D gene: -; clone size: -; V gene: TRBV5-6; CDR3 protein: CASMGADLNEQFF; CDR3 DNA: TGTGCCTCCATGGGTGCGGATCTCAATGAGCAGTTCTTC
J gene: TRBJ2-5; D gene: TRBD1; clone size: -; V gene: TRBV5-1; CDR3 protein: CASSLGQEEQETQYF; CDR3 DNA: TGCGCCAGCAGCCTGGGACAGGAGGAACAAGAGACCCAGTACTTC
J gene: TRBJ2-3; D gene: -; clone size: -; V gene: TRBV12-5; CDR3 protein: CASGFSADTQYF; CDR3 DNA: TGTGCTAGTGGTTTCTCCGCAGATACGCAGTATTTT
J gene: TRBJ2-1; D gene: -; clone size: -; V gene: TRBV12-5; CDR3 protein: CASGSRLVPFF; CDR3 DNA: TGTGCTAGTGGTTCAAGACTAGTTCCGTTCTTC
J gene: TRBJ1-2; D gene: -; clone size: few; V gene: TRBV9; CDR3 protein: CASSGQTYGYTF; CDR3 DNA: TGTGCCAGCAGCGGACAAACCTATGGCTACACCTTC
J gene: TRBJ1-5; D gene: -; clone size: -; V gene: TRBV6-4; CDR3 protein: CASTSGYQPQHF; CDR3 DNA: TGTGCCAGCACCTCAGGGTACCAGCCCCAGCATTTT
J gene: TRBJ1-2; D gene: -; clone size: -; V gene: TRBV6-5; CDR3 protein: CASSYSESGGNYGYTF; CDR3 DNA: TGTGCCAGCAGTTACTCGGAGTCGGGGGGTAACTATGGCTACACCTTC
J gene: TRBJ2-7; D gene: TRBD2; clone size: -; V gene: TRBV30; CDR3 protein: CAWTAGDYYEQYF; CDR3 DNA: TGTGCCTGGACAGCGGGGGACTACTACGAGCAGTACTTC
J gene: TRBJ2-7; D gene: TRBD1; clone size: -; V gene: TRBV11-2; CDR3 protein: CASRAPGQSYEQYF; CDR3 DNA: TGTGCCAGCAGGGCCCCGGGACAGAGCTACGAGCAGTACTTC
J gene: TRBJ1-6; D gene: -; clone size: once; V gene: TRBV19; CDR3 protein: CASSMPSPAGNSPLHF; CDR3 DNA: TGTGCCAGTAGTATGCCTTCCCCAGCCGGTAATTCACCCCTCCACTTT
J gene: TRBJ2-1; D gene: TRBD2; clone size: -; V gene: TRBV7-9; CDR3 protein: CASSSDSGEQFF; CDR3 DNA: TGTGCCAGCAGCTCTGATAGCGGGGAGCAGTTCTTC
J gene: TRBJ2-7; D gene: TRBD2; clone size: -; V gene: TRBV28; CDR3 protein: CASSSPTSGGAGEQYF; CDR3 DNA: TGTGCCAGCAGCTCCCCGACTAGCGGGGGGGCAGGGGAGCAGTACTTC
J gene: TRBJ1-5; D gene: TRBD1; clone size: -; V gene: TRBV7-2; CDR3 protein: CASSLEQGSNQPQHF; CDR3 DNA: TGTGCCAGCAGCTTGGAACAGGGGTCGAATCAGCCCCAGCATTTT
J gene: TRBJ2-2; D gene: TRBD2; clone size: -; V gene: TRBV11-2; CDR3 protein: CASSLQAGGKIGELFF; CDR3 DNA: TGTGCCAGCAGCCTGCAGGCCGGGGGGAAAATCGGGGAGCTGTTTTTT
J gene: TRBJ1-1; D gene: -; clone size: -; V gene: TRBV28; CDR3 protein: CASSTRAAVNTEAFF; CDR3 DNA: TGTGCCAGCAGCACAAGGGCAGCGGTGAACACTGAAGCTTTCTTT
J gene: TRBJ2-7; D gene: -; clone size: -; V gene: TRBV4-1; CDR3 protein: CASSPAPRAGEQYF; CDR3 DNA: TGCGCCAGCAGCCCGGCTCCCAGGGCGGGTGAGCAGTACTTC
J gene: TRBJ2-7; D gene: TRBD2; clone size: -; V gene: TRBV18; CDR3 protein: CASSPEGSLAGESHEQYF; CDR3 DNA: TGTGCCAGCTCACCGGAGGGCAGTCTAGCGGGAGAGTCCCACGAGCAGTACTTC
J gene: TRBJ2-7; D gene: -; clone size: -; V gene: TRBV28; CDR3 protein: CASTQGMTYEQYF; CDR3 DNA: TGTGCCAGCACCCAGGGGATGACCTACGAGCAGTACTTC
J gene: TRBJ1-1; D gene: -; clone size: -; V gene: TRBV9; CDR3 protein: CASSAGAFLMNTEAFF; CDR3 DNA: TGTGCCAGCAGCGCCGGGGCATTCCTAATGAACACTGAAGCTTTCTTT
J gene: TRBJ2-7; D gene: -; clone size: -; V gene: TRBV7-8; CDR3 protein: CASSHDGYEQYF; CDR3 DNA: TGTGCCAGCAGCCATGACGGCTACGAGCAGTACTTC
J gene: TRBJ2-7; D gene: TRBD1; clone size: -; V gene: TRBV28; CDR3 protein: CASSDQGQGYEQYF; CDR3 DNA: TGTGCCAGCAGTGACCAGGGACAGGGTTACGAGCAGTACTTC
J gene: TRBJ2-7; D gene: -; clone size: -; V gene: TRBV30; CDR3 protein: CAWSPWGQKYEQYF; CDR3 DNA: TGTGCCTGGAGTCCCTGGGGGCAGAAGTACGAGCAGTACTTC
J gene: TRBJ2-2; D gene: TRBD2; clone size: -; V gene: TRBV7-2; CDR3 protein: CASISGVAGVGGELFF; CDR3 DNA: TGTGCCAGCATCTCGGGGGTAGCGGGAGTCGGTGGGGAGCTGTTTTTT
J gene: TRBJ2-1; D gene: -; clone size: -; V gene: TRBV27; CDR3 protein: CASSKGLEQFF; CDR3 DNA: TGTGCCAGCAGTAAAGGACTTGAGCAGTTCTTC
J gene: TRBJ2-1; D gene: TRBD2; clone size: -; V gene: TRBV5-1; CDR3 protein: CASSLAVAGAIEQFF; CDR3 DNA: TGCGCCAGCAGCTTGGCGGTAGCGGGAGCGATTGAGCAGTTCTTC
J gene: TRBJ1-5; D gene: TRBD1; clone size: -; V gene: TRBV28; CDR3 protein: CASSSVQGQGNQPQHF; CDR3 DNA: TGTGCCAGCAGTTCGGTACAGGGGCAGGGCAATCAGCCCCAGCATTTT
J gene: TRBJ2-1; D gene: -; clone size: -; V gene: TRBV11-2; CDR3 protein: CASSLEQPTYNEQFF; CDR3 DNA: TGTGCCAGCAGCTTAGAACAGCCTACCTACAATGAGCAGTTCTTC
J gene: TRBJ2-2; D gene: -; clone size: -; V gene: TRBV27; CDR3 protein: CASKEIGGTGELFF; CDR3 DNA: TGTGCCAGCAAAGAAATTGGTGGCACCGGGGAGCTGTTTTTT
J gene: TRBJ2-7; D gene: -; clone size: -; V gene: TRBV11-1; CDR3 protein: CASSLPPAGVYEQYF; CDR3 DNA: TGTGCCAGCAGCTTGCCCCCCGCCGGTGTCTACGAGCAGTACTTC
J gene: TRBJ2-7; D gene: -; clone size: -; V gene: TRBV6-6; CDR3 protein: CASSPGVEQYF; CDR3 DNA: TGTGCCAGCAGTCCAGGGGTCGAGCAGTACTTC
J gene: TRBJ1-4; D gene: -; clone size: -; V gene: TRBV5-1; CDR3 protein: CASSPTRLVGNEKLFF; CDR3 DNA: TGCGCCAGCAGCCCCACACGGTTGGTTGGTAATGAAAAACTGTTTTTT
J gene: TRBJ2-7; D gene: -; clone size: -; V gene: TRBV25-1; CDR3 protein: CASSVGGAGEQYF; CDR3 DNA: TGTGCCAGCAGTGTGGGGGGGGCGGGCGAGCAGTACTTC
J gene: TRBJ2-7; D gene: TRBD2; clone size: -; V gene: TRBV5-1; CDR3 protein: CASSLVVAGALTYEQYF; CDR3 DNA: TGCGCCAGCAGCTTGGTGGTAGCGGGCGCCCTTACCTACGAGCAGTACTTC